The rows below give T cell receptor beta chains drawn from one sample of a study of glioma-infiltrating T cells after dendritic cell vaccination. Produced via immunoSEQ multiplex PCR; TCRdb's table is partial and in-frame only. The data contain just over 95,000 clones, 79% of them singletons. The sequences come from blood, collected before dendritic cell vaccination. The source of these receptors is a human donor with glioblastoma. Both conserved end residues are part of each CDR3. The D gene is left open where the match is weak. The size of a clone is reported for some rows only, either as once, few or many, or as a class for expanded clones.

>NA|TRBJ1-5|TRBV19|NA
TGTGCCAGTAGTGAACAGGGTCTTTGGAATCAGCCCCAGCATTTT
CASSEQGLWNQPQHF
>TRBD2|TRBJ2-1|TRBV27|NA
TGTGCCAGCTATTTCCGGGTAGCGGGGATCAATGAGCAGTTCTTC
CASYFRVAGINEQFF
>TRBD2|TRBJ2-2|TRBV6-4|NA
TGTGCCAGCAGCAGACAAGGGACTAGCGGGGGCCCGACCGGGGAGCTGTTTTTT
CASSRQGTSGGPTGELFF
>NA|TRBJ2-5|TRBV10-3|NA
TGTGCCATCAGTGGGGGGCCGGGCGAGACCCAGTACTTC
CAISGGPGETQYF
>TRBD1|TRBJ1-2|TRBV6-1|NA
TGTGCCAGCACCATTGAGGGACAGCGACACTATGGCTACACCTTC
CASTIEGQRHYGYTF
>TRBD1|TRBJ1-2|TRBV10-1|NA
TGCGCCAGCAGTGAGGGACAGGACTATGGCTACACCTTC
CASSEGQDYGYTF
>NA|TRBJ1-5|TRBV27|NA
TGTGCCAGCAGTGGGCACAGGGGCAATCAGCCCCAGCATTTT
CASSGHRGNQPQHF
>NA|TRBJ2-5|TRBV6-1|NA
TGTGCCAGCAGTGAACCAGTCAGGGTACAAGAGACCCAGTACTTC
CASSEPVRVQETQYF
>NA|TRBJ2-5|TRBV15|NA
TGTGCCACCAGCAGAGATCAGCAGGAGGTAGAGACCCAGTACTTC
CATSRDQQEVETQYF
>TRBD1|TRBJ1-1|TRBV6-5|NA
TGTGCCAGCAGTTACGGACAGGGGAACACTGAAGCTTTCTTT
CASSYGQGNTEAFF
>NA|TRBJ2-1|TRBV19|NA
TGTGCCAGTAGTATTTTGGCGGGGGCCTTCAATGAGCAGTTCTTC
CASSILAGAFNEQFF
>NA|TRBJ2-1|TRBV9|NA
TGTGCCAGCAGCGTAACTAGATGGACCTACAATGAGCAGTTCTTC
CASSVTRWTYNEQFF
>NA|TRBJ1-1|TRBV5-8|NA
TGTGCCAGCAGCTTACGATGGGGCGGCACTGAAGCTTTCTTT
CASSLRWGGTEAFF
>NA|TRBJ2-7|TRBV5-6|NA
TGTGCCAGCAGCTTGGCCAGGCTATACGAGCAGTACTTC
CASSLARLYEQYF
>TRBD1|TRBJ2-5|TRBV11-2|NA
TGTGCCAGCAGCCTTGACAGGGGCCAGACCCAGTACTTC
CASSLDRGQTQYF
>NA|TRBJ2-1|TRBV6-6|NA
TGTGCCAGCAGTTATCCCACCTACAATGAGCAGTTCTTC
CASSYPTYNEQFF
>NA|TRBJ1-5|TRBV2|few
TGTGCCAGCAGTCCCCGGACAGATAGCAATCAGCCCCAGCATTTT
CASSPRTDSNQPQHF
>TRBD1|TRBJ2-7|TRBV19|few
TGTGCCAGTAGCTCGACAGGGGGCTACGAGCAGTACTTC
CASSSTGGYEQYF
>NA|TRBJ2-7|TRBV6-5|NA
TGTGCCAGCAGTCCCGGTGGGGGGGCGAGGGAGCAGTACTTC
CASSPGGGAREQYF
>NA|TRBJ1-5|TRBV7-2|NA
TGTGCCAGCTCCTTCGCGAATCAGCCCCAGCATTTT
CASSFANQPQHF
>TRBD2|TRBJ2-3|TRBV5-6|NA
TGTGCCAGCAGCTCCCGGACTAGCGGGAGGACAGATACGCAGTATTTT
CASSSRTSGRTDTQYF
>TRBD1|TRBJ1-2|TRBV28|NA
TGTGCCAGCCGGGGACAGGGGGCTTACTATGGCTACACCTTC
CASRGQGAYYGYTF
>TRBD2|TRBJ2-3|TRBV7-9|NA
TGTGCCAGCAGCTGGATGGGACTAGCGAACACAGATACGCAGTATTTT
CASSWMGLANTDTQYF
>TRBD1|TRBJ2-7|TRBV6-6|NA
TGTGCCAGCAGTTACCTGAGACAGGGGATCACCTACGAGCAGTACTTC
CASSYLRQGITYEQYF
>TRBD1|TRBJ2-7|TRBV6-6|few
TGTGCCAGCGCCTCCGGGACAGGGTTCTACGAGCAGTACTTC
CASASGTGFYEQYF
>NA|TRBJ2-3|TRBV27|NA
TGTGCCAGCCAAACTATAGGCGTTGGGTACACAGATACGCAGTATTTT
CASQTIGVGYTDTQYF
>NA|TRBJ1-6|TRBV5-5|once
TGTGCCAGCAGCTTCGGGGTCAGAGGGCGCCCAAATTCACCCCTCCACTTT
CASSFGVRGRPNSPLHF
>NA|TRBJ1-1|TRBV9|NA
TGTGCCAGCAGCGTAAGCTGGAACACTGAAGCTTTCTTT
CASSVSWNTEAFF
>NA|TRBJ1-2|TRBV2|NA
TGTGCCAGCAGTCAGGGCCTCCGTAGAGGCTACACCTTC
CASSQGLRRGYTF
>NA|TRBJ1-2|TRBV7-8|NA
TGTGCCAGCAGCTTATATAACAGTAACTATGGCTACACCTTC
CASSLYNSNYGYTF
>NA|TRBJ1-5|TRBV29-1|NA
TGCAGCGTTGAAGCCGGGGGGGACCAGCCCCAGCATTTT
CSVEAGGDQPQHF
>NA|TRBJ2-7|TRBV21-1|NA
TGTGCCACCGCGCCGCCTAGCGGATCCTACGAGCAGTACTTC
CATAPPSGSYEQYF
>TRBD1|TRBJ2-7|TRBV5-1|NA
TGCGCCAGCAGTTCGGCCGGGACAGGGGCCCACGAGCAGTACTTC
CASSSAGTGAHEQYF
>TRBD2|TRBJ2-5|TRBV14|few
TGTGCCAGCAGCCAAGACCTAGCGGGAGCGGAGACCCAGTACTTC
CASSQDLAGAETQYF
>TRBD1|TRBJ2-3|TRBV12-5|NA
TGTGCTAGTGGTCCTTCTCTAAACAGGGGGGGCACAGATACGCAGTATTTT
CASGPSLNRGGTDTQYF
>NA|TRBJ2-1|TRBV12-5|NA
TGTGCTAGTGGCTTTCAGGGGAATGAGCAGTTCTTC
CASGFQGNEQFF
>TRBD2|TRBJ2-5|TRBV7-6|once
TGTGCCAGCAGCTTAGAGGCTTGGGGGCGGGGGGCCCCACGAAAAGAGACCCAGTACTTC
CASSLEAWGRGAPRKETQYF
>NA|TRBJ2-7|TRBV29-1|once
TGCAGCGGTGGACATACGCATTACGAGCAGTACTTC
CSGGHTHYEQYF
>NA|TRBJ2-7|TRBV6-1|few
TGTGCCAGCAGTGGAGGGGGGGGCCGACTCTGGAACGAGCAGTACTTC
CASSGGGGRLWNEQYF
>TRBD1|TRBJ2-5|TRBV25-1|NA
TGTGCCAGCAGGGCTCCGGGACAGGGGTGGGAGACCCAGTACTTC
CASRAPGQGWETQYF
>TRBD2|TRBJ2-1|TRBV29-1|NA
TGCAGCGGGAGGGGACTATCCTACAATGAGCAGTTCTTC
CSGRGLSYNEQFF
>NA|TRBJ1-6|TRBV7-3|few
TGTGCCAGCAGCCTTCAAGCGGGCCCTAATTCACCCCTCCACTTT
CASSLQAGPNSPLHF
>NA|TRBJ2-2|TRBV6-5|NA
TGTGCCAGCAGTTACTGGGGAGCAGACACCGGGGAGCTGTTTTTT
CASSYWGADTGELFF
>NA|TRBJ2-5|TRBV6-1|few
TGTGCCAGCAGTCCCTACAGGGAAGAGACCCAGTACTTC
CASSPYREETQYF
>NA|TRBJ1-2|TRBV6-1|NA
TGTGCCAGCAGTCCCTGGGGGGATTTTACCGGCTACACCTTC
CASSPWGDFTGYTF
>TRBD1|TRBJ2-7|TRBV9|few
TGTGCCAGCAGCGTAGCCCCAGGACAGGGGTACGAGCAGTACTTC
CASSVAPGQGYEQYF
>TRBD2|TRBJ2-7|TRBV7-8|NA
TGTGCCAGCAGCTTAGGACTAGCGGGGGAAGACCCACTCTTCTCCCCCTACGAGCAGTACTTC
CASSLGLAGEDPLFSPYEQYF
>TRBD2|TRBJ2-7|TRBV11-3|NA
TGTGCCAGCAGCTCCACCGGGACTACCTCCTACGAGCAGTACTTC
CASSSTGTTSYEQYF
>TRBD2|TRBJ2-5|TRBV7-9|few
TGTGCCAGCAGCTCCGCTCTAGCGGGGGCTAAGTACTTC
CASSSALAGAKYF
>NA|TRBJ1-5|TRBV6-5|few
TGTGCCAGCAGCGTAGAAGGGGGTTTACAGCCCCAGCATTTT
CASSVEGGLQPQHF